A selection of T cell receptor beta chains follows, all from one sample in a study of technical replicates of blood from four donors. The table came from immunoSEQ multiplex PCR; TCRdb's copy has only in-frame clones and leaves some out. The sample includes more than 50,000 clones, approximately 87% of them seen just once. Sequencing was carried out using PBMCs. These receptors originate from a human donor in good health. Some clones in this sample may be carry-over from other donors' samples. Each CDR3 is given with its conserved first and last residue. The D gene is left open where the match is weak. Clone sizes are given selectively: once, few, many, or a class where the clone is expanded.

TRBJ2-5,TRBD2,15,.,TRBV5-6,TGTGCCAGCAGCTTGGTTCCGGGGGGGAAAGAGACCCAGTACTTC,CASSLVPGGKETQYF
TRBJ2-1,TRBD2,16,once,TRBV7-2,TGTGCCAGCAGCTTAAAGGGGCTAGCGGCCTACAATGAGCAGTTCTTC,CASSLKGLAAYNEQFF
TRBJ1-1,.,16,.,TRBV27,TGTGCCAGCAGTATCACCCTTGGGGGGGATGGCACTGAAGCTTTCTTT,CASSITLGGDGTEAFF
TRBJ2-5,TRBD2,17,once,TRBV15,TGTGCCACCAGCAGTGGCGGGACTAGCGGGAGCCAAGAGACCCAGTACTTC,CATSSGGTSGSQETQYF
TRBJ1-6,.,13,.,TRBV19,TGTGCCAGTAGTATGACAGGCGGTTCACCCCTCCACTTT,CASSMTGGSPLHF
TRBJ1-6,TRBD1,14,.,TRBV6-5,TGTGCCAGCAGCTTGGACAGGGGAAATTCACCCCTCCACTTT,CASSLDRGNSPLHF
TRBJ2-1,TRBD2,16,.,TRBV6-4,TGTGCCAGCAGTGACTCGGGGACTAGCGAAGTAAGTGAGCAGTTCTTC,CASSDSGTSEVSEQFF
TRBJ2-7,TRBD2,14,.,TRBV5-1,TGCGCCAGCAGCACCGCCAGTTGGGGGGGGGAGCAGTACTTC,CASSTASWGGEQYF
TRBJ2-5,.,12,once,TRBV5-4,TGTGCCAGCAGCTTGATAGCGGAGACCCAGTACTTC,CASSLIAETQYF
TRBJ1-4,.,14,.,TRBV10-2,TGCGCCAGCAGTGAACAAGGGGCTAATGAAAAACTGTTTTTT,CASSEQGANEKLFF
TRBJ1-1,.,14,.,TRBV4-3,TGCGCCAGCAGCCAAGATTTCGGGGGAACTGAAGCTTTCTTT,CASSQDFGGTEAFF
TRBJ2-1,.,15,.,TRBV21-1,TGTGCCAGCAGCACAACGGGGACAGCCAACGATGAGCAGTTCTTC,CASSTTGTANDEQFF
TRBJ2-2,TRBD1,15,.,TRBV6-5,TGTGCCAGCCGTTCAGGACAGGCGAACACCGGGGAGCTGTTTTTT,CASRSGQANTGELFF
TRBJ1-5,.,14,.,TRBV6-5,TGTGCCAGCAGTTACTCGGAGGGTATTCAGCCCCAGCATTTT,CASSYSEGIQPQHF
TRBJ2-7,.,14,few,TRBV6-1,TGTGCCACCGCCAGGGGTCCCCTCTCCTACGAGCAGTACTTC,CATARGPLSYEQYF
TRBJ2-1,TRBD2,15,few,TRBV6-5,TGTGCCAGCAGTTTCACTAGCGGGGGGGCCCATGAGCAGTTCTTC,CASSFTSGGAHEQFF
TRBJ2-2,TRBD1,15,.,TRBV5-6,TGTGCCAGCAGCATGACAGGGGCGAACACCGGGGAGCTGTTTTTT,CASSMTGANTGELFF
TRBJ1-1,TRBD1,14,.,TRBV9,TGTGCCAGCAGCGTGGACAGGGCGAACACTGAAGCTTTCTTT,CASSVDRANTEAFF
TRBJ1-5,TRBD1,16,.,TRBV7-2,TGTGCCAGCAGCTTATCAGGCAGGGGGACCGGCCAGCCCCAGCATTTT,CASSLSGRGTGQPQHF
TRBJ1-2,.,14,.,TRBV13,TGTGCCAGCAGCTTAGGGCGGGGCGGTTATGGCTACACCTTC,CASSLGRGGYGYTF
TRBJ2-2,.,15,.,TRBV5-5,TGTGCCAGCAGCTTAGTTTCCCAGTTAGCGGGGGAGCTGTTTTTT,CASSLVSQLAGELFF
TRBJ2-2,TRBD2,14,.,TRBV29-1,TGCAGCGTTGAAGGGACTAGGGGCACCGGGGAGCTGTTTTTT,CSVEGTRGTGELFF
TRBJ1-3,TRBD1,14,.,TRBV30,TGTGCCTGGATAGAGACAGGGAATTTAAACACCATATATTTT,CAWIETGNLNTIYF
TRBJ2-3,TRBD2,15,.,TRBV7-9,TGTGCCAGCAGCTTTTTAGCGGGGGGAAGAGATACGCAGTATTTT,CASSFLAGGRDTQYF
TRBJ1-1,.,15,.,TRBV6-5,TGTGCCAGCAGTTACTCGGCCAGGATGAACACTGAAGCTTTCTTT,CASSYSARMNTEAFF
TRBJ2-6,.,14,.,TRBV7-9,TGTGCCAGCAGCCTCTCCTCTGGGGCCAACGTCCTGACTTTC,CASSLSSGANVLTF
TRBJ2-5,.,13,.,TRBV5-1,TGCGCCAGCTGGGGACTCTACCAAGAGACCCAGTACTTC,CASWGLYQETQYF
TRBJ2-5,.,14,.,TRBV18,TGTGCCAGCTCACAATCAGGGTTGAGAGAGACCCAGTACTTC,CASSQSGLRETQYF
TRBJ1-2,TRBD1,16,.,TRBV7-2,TGTGCCAGCAGCTTTAGTCAGGGGGCACCACTGTATGGCTACACCTTC,CASSFSQGAPLYGYTF
TRBJ2-2,TRBD2,16,.,TRBV16,TGTGCCAGCAGCCCCGGGACTAGCGGGAACACCGGGGAGCTGTTTTTT,CASSPGTSGNTGELFF
TRBJ2-7,.,16,.,TRBV5-6,TGTGCCAGCAGCCTGAGTAGCGCGGGATGGGGCTACGAGCAGTACTTC,CASSLSSAGWGYEQYF
TRBJ2-5,TRBD2,15,.,TRBV4-3,TGCGCCAGCAGCACTCGACTAGCGTACCAAGAGACCCAGTACTTC,CASSTRLAYQETQYF
TRBJ2-3,TRBD2,18,.,TRBV5-4,TGTGCCAGCAGCTTGAGCGCTAGCGGGGGGGCATCGATAGATACGCAGTATTTT,CASSLSASGGASIDTQYF
TRBJ1-6,TRBD1,15,.,TRBV7-2,TGTGCCAGCAGCAGCGGGACAGGCTGGAATTCACCCCTCCACTTT,CASSSGTGWNSPLHF
TRBJ2-7,TRBD1,14,.,TRBV2,TGTGCCAGCAGTGACTGGACAGGGTGGTACGAGCAGTACTTC,CASSDWTGWYEQYF
TRBJ1-1,.,10,few,TRBV12-5,TGTGCTAGTGGTATAAACGGGGCTTTCTTT,CASGINGAFF
TRBJ2-7,.,14,.,TRBV7-8,TGTGCCAGCAGCGTTACGGACTACCGATACGAGCAGTACTTC,CASSVTDYRYEQYF
TRBJ2-7,.,15,.,TRBV6-5,TGTGCCAGCGGGGAGTCGAGGGGGGGTTCCTACGAGCAGTACTTC,CASGESRGGSYEQYF
TRBJ2-7,.,10,.,TRBV21-1,TGTGCCAGCAGGAGACAGGGGAAGTACTTC,CASRRQGKYF
TRBJ1-5,.,11,.,TRBV7-2,TGTGCCAGCAGCCAGGGCGGGCCCCAGCATTTT,CASSQGGPQHF
TRBJ2-7,TRBD1,14,.,TRBV30,TGTGCCTGGAGTCCCGGACAGGGGGATTACGAGCAGTACTTC,CAWSPGQGDYEQYF
TRBJ2-7,TRBD1,15,few,TRBV28,TGTGCCAGCGGGTCCCCCGGGACAGGGACGAACGAGCAGTACTTC,CASGSPGTGTNEQYF
TRBJ2-7,.,9,.,TRBV27,TGTGCCAGCCGCTACGAGCAGTACTTC,CASRYEQYF
TRBJ2-3,.,11,.,TRBV13,TGTGCCAGCTCTTACACAGATACGCAGTATTTT,CASSYTDTQYF
TRBJ2-7,TRBD2,15,.,TRBV5-4,TGTGCCAGCAGCCCTTCCCTGACTAGCGGGGGCCAACAGTACTTC,CASSPSLTSGGQQYF
TRBJ1-2,TRBD1,14,.,TRBV6-1,TGTGCCAGCAGTGAGGACAGGGGGCAGAATGGCTACACCTTC,CASSEDRGQNGYTF
TRBJ2-4,.,14,.,TRBV6-5,TGTGCCAGCAGTTACTCGGGGGCGAAAAACATTCAGTACTTC,CASSYSGAKNIQYF
TRBJ1-2,TRBD1,15,.,TRBV9,TGTGCCAGCAGCGTAGTGAGGGGGCAATCGGATGGCTACACCTTC,CASSVVRGQSDGYTF
TRBJ2-7,.,14,.,TRBV6-1,TGTGCCAGCAGTGAGGCCGGGGGTTCGCTCGAGCAGTACTTC,CASSEAGGSLEQYF
TRBJ1-3,.,15,.,TRBV11-2,TGTGCCAGCAGCTTGGAGTCCGGCTCTGGAAACACCATATATTTT,CASSLESGSGNTIYF
TRBJ2-2,.,13,.,TRBV6-1,TGTGCCAGCAGTGCCAAGGGGACCGGGGAGCTGTTTTTT,CASSAKGTGELFF